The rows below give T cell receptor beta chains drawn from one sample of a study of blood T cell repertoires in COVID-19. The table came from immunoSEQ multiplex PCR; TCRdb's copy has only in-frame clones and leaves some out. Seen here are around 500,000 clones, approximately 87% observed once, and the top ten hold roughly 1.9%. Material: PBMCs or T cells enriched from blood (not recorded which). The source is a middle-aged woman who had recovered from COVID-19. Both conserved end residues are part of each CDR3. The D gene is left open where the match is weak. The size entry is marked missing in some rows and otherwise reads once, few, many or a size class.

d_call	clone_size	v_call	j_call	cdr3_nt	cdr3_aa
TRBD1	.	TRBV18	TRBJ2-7	TGTGCCAGCTCACCGGGACAGGGGGCAAGGGAGCAGTACTTC	CASSPGQGAREQYF
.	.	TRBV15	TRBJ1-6	TGTGCCACCAGCAGAACCCCGGGACACAATAATTCACCCCTCCACTTT	CATSRTPGHNNSPLHF
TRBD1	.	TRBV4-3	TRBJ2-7	TGCGCCAGCAGCCAAGATCAAGACGGGACAGTGTTCTACGAGCAGTACTTC	CASSQDQDGTVFYEQYF
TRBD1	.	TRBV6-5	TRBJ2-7	TGTGCCAGCAGTTTAAGACAGGGATCTTCCTACGAGCAGTACTTC	CASSLRQGSSYEQYF
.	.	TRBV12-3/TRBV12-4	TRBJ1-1	TGTGCCAGCAGTTTGGGTGCGGGCACTGAAGCTTTCTTT	CASSLGAGTEAFF
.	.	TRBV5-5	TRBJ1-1	TGTGCCAGCAGCTTGCAGGGGATGAACACTGAAGCTTTCTTT	CASSLQGMNTEAFF
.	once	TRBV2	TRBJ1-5	TGTGCCAGCAGTAAAGAAGCGCTCGTCAATCAGCCCCAGCATTTT	CASSKEALVNQPQHF
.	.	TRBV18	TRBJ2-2	TGTGCCAGCTCACAATCGCGGGCTGGGGAGCTGTTTTTT	CASSQSRAGELFF
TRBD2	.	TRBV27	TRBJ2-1	TGTGCCAGCAGTTTATCCGGACTAGCGGTTTACAATGAGCAGTTCTTC	CASSLSGLAVYNEQFF
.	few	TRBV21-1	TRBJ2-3	TGTGCCAGCAGCTTCCGGGACAGGGAAACAGATACGCAGTATTTT	CASSFRDRETDTQYF
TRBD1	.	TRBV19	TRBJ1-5	TGTGCCAGTAACACCGGGACAGGGGATTGGGGGTATAGCAATCAGCCCCAGCATTTT	CASNTGTGDWGYSNQPQHF
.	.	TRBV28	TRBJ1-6	TGTGCCAGCAGAACAGGGAAGCGGAATTCACCCCTCCACTTT	CASRTGKRNSPLHF
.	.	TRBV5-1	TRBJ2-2	TGCGCCAGCAGCCTGCAGGGGTCCGGGGAGCTGTTTTTT	CASSLQGSGELFF
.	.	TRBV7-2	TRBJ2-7	TGTGCCAGTCAGCTACCGGGACTTGGACGGCCTGACGAGCAGTACTTC	CASQLPGLGRPDEQYF
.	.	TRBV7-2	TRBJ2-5	TGTGCCAGCAGCTTTCCTCTAAAAGGGACACAGTACTTC	CASSFPLKGTQYF
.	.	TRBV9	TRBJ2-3	TGTGCCAGCACCCCTGGCGGTGGGGCGGATACGCAGTATTTT	CASTPGGGADTQYF
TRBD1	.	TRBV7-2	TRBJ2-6	TGTGCCAGCAGCCATACAGGGGCTGGGGCCAACGTCCTGACTTTC	CASSHTGAGANVLTF
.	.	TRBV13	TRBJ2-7	TGTGCCAGCAGCTTAAATCGGGGCTACGAGCAGTACTTC	CASSLNRGYEQYF
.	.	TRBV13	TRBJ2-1	TGTGCCAGCAGCACGTCGGCGGGGATGTCAACCTACAATGAGCAGTTCTTC	CASSTSAGMSTYNEQFF
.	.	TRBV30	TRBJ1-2	TGTGCCTGGAGTACGTCCTCCAGGGGCTACACCTTC	CAWSTSSRGYTF
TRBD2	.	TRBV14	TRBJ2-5	TGTGCCAGCAGCCAAGGTCTAGCGGGAGGTGAGACCCAGTACTTC	CASSQGLAGGETQYF
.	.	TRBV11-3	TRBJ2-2	TGTGCCAGCAGCCCAGGCGGGGGCCGGACCGGGGAGCTGTTTTTT	CASSPGGGRTGELFF
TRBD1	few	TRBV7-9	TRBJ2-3	TGTGCCACCTCCGGGACAGGGTCCACAGATACGCAGTATTTT	CATSGTGSTDTQYF
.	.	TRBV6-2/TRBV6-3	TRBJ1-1	TGTGCCAGCAGTTACGGCCGCAGGGTTGGTGAAGCTTTCTTT	CASSYGRRVGEAFF
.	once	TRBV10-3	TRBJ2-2	TGTGCCATCAGTGCCGACCCAGGGGTTGGGGAGCTGTTTTTT	CAISADPGVGELFF
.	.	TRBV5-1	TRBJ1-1	TGCGCCAGCAGCTTTGGAGGGGTGAACACTGAAGCTTTCTTT	CASSFGGVNTEAFF
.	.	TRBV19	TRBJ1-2	TGTGCCAGTAGTATACACAGAGGGAACTATGGCTACACCTTC	CASSIHRGNYGYTF
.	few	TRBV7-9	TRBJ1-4	TGTGCCAGCAGATCAGGGGTACCCCATGAAAAACTGTTTTTT	CASRSGVPHEKLFF
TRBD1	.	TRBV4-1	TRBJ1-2	TGCGCCAGCAGCCAAGGCGGACAGGGGTTTAGCTATGGCTACACCTTC	CASSQGGQGFSYGYTF
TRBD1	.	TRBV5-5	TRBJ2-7	TGTGCCAGCAGCCCCGGGACAGGCCCACAGCAGTACTTC	CASSPGTGPQQYF
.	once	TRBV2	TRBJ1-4	TGTGCCAGCAGTGTTGGCCTCGGGGGTAATGAAAAACTGTTTTTT	CASSVGLGGNEKLFF
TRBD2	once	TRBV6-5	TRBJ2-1	TGTGCCAGCAGACTAGCGGGAGTAATGGATGAGCAGTTCTTC	CASRLAGVMDEQFF
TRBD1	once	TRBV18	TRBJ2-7	TGTGCCAGCTCACAAGGACAGGGATACGAGCAGTACTTC	CASSQGQGYEQYF
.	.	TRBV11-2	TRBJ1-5	TGTGCCAGCAGCTCAGTGAGCAATCAGCCCCAGCATTTT	CASSSVSNQPQHF
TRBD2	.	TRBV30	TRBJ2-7	TGTGCCTGGACGGGGGCTAGCGGGAGGAGGTCTTACGAGCAGTACTTC	CAWTGASGRRSYEQYF
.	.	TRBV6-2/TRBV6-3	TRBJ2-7	TGTGCCAGCAGTTACACCCTGAGGTCCTACGAGCAGTACTTC	CASSYTLRSYEQYF
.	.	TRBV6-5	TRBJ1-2	TGTGCCAGCAGTTTGTCGGAGAGTTATGGCTACACCTTC	CASSLSESYGYTF
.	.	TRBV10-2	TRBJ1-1	TGCGCCAGCAGTGAGGAGGGGGTCACTGAAGCTTTCTTT	CASSEEGVTEAFF
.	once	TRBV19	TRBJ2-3	TGTGCCAGTAGTTTAGACTACACAGATACGCAGTATTTT	CASSLDYTDTQYF
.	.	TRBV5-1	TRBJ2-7	TGCGCCAGCAGTCGGAGGGGGCCAATGATCTACGAGCAGTACTTC	CASSRRGPMIYEQYF
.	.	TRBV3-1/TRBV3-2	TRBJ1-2	TGTGCCAGCAGCCACCGAAACTTCCATGGCTACACCTTC	CASSHRNFHGYTF
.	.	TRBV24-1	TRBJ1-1	TGTGCCACCAGGGACACGAGCACTGAAGCTTTCTTT	CATRDTSTEAFF
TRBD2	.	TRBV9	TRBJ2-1	TGTGCCAGCAGCGTTGGAGCGGGAGGGCACAATGAGCAGTTCTTC	CASSVGAGGHNEQFF
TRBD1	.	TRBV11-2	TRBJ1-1	TGTGCCAGCAGCCAAAACAGGGGGAGGACTGAAGCTTTCTTT	CASSQNRGRTEAFF
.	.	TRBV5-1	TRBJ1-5	TGCGCCAGCAGTCCCCAGGGGCTCAATCAGCCCCAGCATTTT	CASSPQGLNQPQHF
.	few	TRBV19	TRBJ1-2	TGTGCCAGTAGAGTTCTGCAGGGCTCTAACTATGGCTACACCTTC	CASRVLQGSNYGYTF
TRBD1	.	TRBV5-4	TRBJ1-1	TGTGCCAGCAGCTTGGAGGGGGCCCTGAACACTGAAGCTTTCTTT	CASSLEGALNTEAFF
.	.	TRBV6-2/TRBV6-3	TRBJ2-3	TGTGCCAGCACCCCGCAGGGTGAAGCTGGGCAGTATTTT	CASTPQGEAGQYF
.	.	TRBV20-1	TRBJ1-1	TGCAGTGCTAGTCCAGGTTCCAACACTGAAGCTTTCTTT	CSASPGSNTEAFF
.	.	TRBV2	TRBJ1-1	TGTGCCAGCAGTGAGGGTTTGGGCAACACTGAAGCTTTCTTT	CASSEGLGNTEAFF
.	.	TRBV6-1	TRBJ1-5	TGTGCCAGCAGTGAAGCGGTCACGGGATACGGCAATCAGCCCCAGCATTTT	CASSEAVTGYGNQPQHF
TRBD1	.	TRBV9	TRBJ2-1	TGTGCCAGCAGCGGGGGACAGGGAGACTACAATGAGCAGTTCTTC	CASSGGQGDYNEQFF
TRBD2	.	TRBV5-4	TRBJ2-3	TGTGCCAGCAGCGGGGGGGATACAGATACGCAGTATTTT	CASSGGDTDTQYF